These 27 T cell receptor beta chains share one sample of origin, sequenced in a study of blood T cell repertoires in COVID-19. Sequenced by immunoSEQ multiplex PCR; TCRdb stores in-frame clones only, minus some. The sample holds about 35,000 clones, roughly 80% seen once. Sequencing was performed on peripheral blood. The receptors stem from an older woman with acute or convalescent COVID-19.

The chain has TRBV28 and TRBJ1-2; perhaps TRBD1 as D (5 bases). Germline V gene sequence: CDR1 MDHEN, CDR2 SYDVKM. With 7 bases removed from V and 0 bases from J, the gap between germline ends came to 12 bases. The length of the CDR3 is 14 residues. The CDR3 DNA sequence: TGTGCCAGCACTCCAGGGAACACTAACTATGGCTACACCTTC. Residues: CASTPGNTNYGYTF.

CDR3 coding DNA: TGTGCCACCAGCTCGACAGGCCCAACGGAGGGCTACACCTTC. Protein product: CATSSTGPTEGYTF. V and J are TRBV24-1 and TRBJ1-2, with a possible D match to TRBD1 (6 bases). Germline V gene data show CDR1 as KGHDR and CDR2 as SFDVKD. The CDR3 length is 14 residues. The V gene lost 7 bases and the J gene lost 8 bases, with 19 bases spanning the gap.

The chain combines TRBV19 with TRBJ1-1; 7 bases match TRBD1. With V trimmed by 8 bases and J by 1 base, 10 bases remained unmatched. Germline V gives CDR1 LNHDA, CDR2 SQIVND (reference sequence). The CDR3 is made up of 15 amino acids. The CDR3: CASGNYRGRNTEAFF. CDR3 DNA sequence: TGTGCCAGTGGGAATTACAGGGGCCGGAACACTGAAGCTTTCTTT.

This clone has more than one count but fewer than ten. The chain joins TRBV6-4 to TRBJ2-1; 8 bases are a match to TRBD1. Unmatched junction bases numbered 9, after V lost 4 bases and J lost 10 bases. CDR1 and CDR2 from the germline V gene are MRHNA and SNTAGT. The CDR3 length is 14 residues. The CDR3, as DNA: TGTGCCAGCAGTGTAACCCAGACAGGGGTCGAGCAGTTCTTC. This encodes CASSVTQTGVEQFF.

This clone has just one count. This chain joins TRBV29-1 and TRBJ1-2; TRBD1 aligns across 8 bases. This CDR3 is 13 amino acids long. V lost 5 bases, J lost 6 bases, and 8 bases stayed unmatched. Germline V CDR1 and CDR2: SQVTM, ANQGSEA. CDR3 DNA sequence: TGCAGCGTTCAGGGGGCGCGTCGGAATGGCTACACCTTC. Amino acids: CSVQGARRNGYTF.

The rearrangement joins TRBV7-2 to TRBJ1-2; TRBD1 aligns across 8 bases. Germline V gene sequence: CDR1 SGHTA, CDR2 FQGNSA. This CDR3 comprises 14 residues. Germline trimming cut 5 bases from V and 4 bases from J; bases unmatched to any gene: 6. CDR3 sequence: CASSRSGGFYGYTF. As DNA, the CDR3 is TGTGCCAGCAGCCGCTCAGGGGGCTTCTATGGCTACACCTTC.

The rearrangement uses TRBV4-2 and TRBJ1-1; D remains ambiguous. Germline V gene sequence: CDR1 LGHNA, CDR2 YNFKEQ. The ends were cut back, 0 bases at V and 5 bases at J, with 7 bases in the middle. The CDR3 is 13 amino acids. The CDR3 DNA sequence: TGTGCCAGCAGCCAAGATGCGGGGACTGAAGCTTTCTTT. Its translation: CASSQDAGTEAFF.

The chain is built from TRBV7-9 and TRBJ2-5, with TRBD1 matching 7 bases. Per the germline V gene, CDR1 is SEHNR and CDR2 is FQNEAQ (reference sequence). CDR3 length equals 16 residues. The V segment lost 3 bases and the J segment 3 bases; nucleotides outside the gene matches: 10. The chain's CDR3 is CASSLRVGTVEETQYF. CDR3 bases: TGTGCCAGCAGCTTGAGGGTTGGGACAGTGGAAGAGACCCAGTACTTC.

The CDR3 spells CASSPGQDNQPQHF. For the CDR3, the DNA is TGTGCCAGCTCACCAGGCCAGGATAATCAGCCCCAGCATTTT. This chain uses TRBV18 with TRBJ1-5; D unclear. From germline, CDR1 is KGHSH and CDR2 LQKENI. Trimming removed 2 bases at V and 4 bases at J, with 9 bases between. The CDR3 contains 14 residues.

The rearrangement links TRBV5-1 to TRBJ2-5; tentatively, D is TRBD2 (6 bases). Germline assignment: CDR1 SGHRS and CDR2 YFSETQ. V lost 2 bases to trimming and J lost 4 bases, with 9 bases between them. The CDR3 covers 13 residues. CDR3 protein: CASSLTSSETQYF. The CDR3 DNA reads TGCGCCAGCAGCTTAACTAGCTCAGAGACCCAGTACTTC.

The chain has TRBV6-6 and TRBJ2-7; 7 bases map to TRBD1. J gave up 5 bases and V 6 bases, and 10 bases lay outside the gene matches. The germline V gene encodes CDR1 MNHNY and CDR2 SVGAGI (reference sequence). This CDR3 region has 14 residues. CDR3 sequence: CASSLQGIHHEQYF. CDR3 bases: TGTGCCAGCAGCCTACAGGGGATTCACCACGAGCAGTACTTC.

The chain combines TRBV27 with TRBJ1-2, with TRBD1 as a possible D gene (6 bases). CDR3 length: 15 residues. Trimming removed 3 bases from V and 0 bases from J, with 11 bases in between. Germline assignment: CDR1 MNHEY and CDR2 SMNVEV (reference sequence). This CDR3 reads CASSFQGSANYGYTF. DNA for the CDR3: TGTGCCAGCAGTTTCCAGGGGTCGGCTAACTATGGCTACACCTTC.

The J gene is TRBJ2-7, the V gene TRBV6-5; 13 positions match TRBD2. The V gene end was trimmed by 5 bases and the J gene end by 7 bases; junction bases not matched to a gene: 5. This CDR3 spans 14 amino acids. The germline V gene encodes CDR1 MNHEY and CDR2 SVGAGI. The CDR3 DNA reads TGTGCCAGCAGTCCACTAGCGGGAGGGGAAGAGCAGTACTTC. It is translated as CASSPLAGGEEQYF.

This clone has only a few counts. V gene TRBV27 combines with J gene TRBJ2-2, with D possibly being TRBD1 (5 bases). The CDR3 has 15 amino acids. Per the germline V gene, CDR1 is MNHEY and CDR2 is SMNVEV (reference sequence). V was cut by 0 bases and J by 5 bases, with 10 bases left in between. The CDR3 protein is CASSLSAGWTGELFF. CDR3 in DNA: TGTGCCAGCAGTTTATCGGCAGGGTGGACCGGGGAGCTGTTTTTT.

This rearrangement joins TRBV29-1 to TRBJ1-2; a weak D match, TRBD1 (6 bases). The CDR3 contains 15 residues. Germline CDR1 SQVTM, CDR2 ANQGSEA. With 4 bases removed from V and 4 bases from J, the gap between germline ends came to 19 bases. The CDR3 region has the DNA TGCAGCGTTGCCGGTTTGAGGGGGAGCGGCTATGGCTACACCTTC. It is translated as CSVAGLRGSGYGYTF.

This clone turned up a few times. The chain couples TRBV15 to TRBJ2-2, with D perhaps TRBD1 (5 bases). With 8 bases removed from V and 7 bases from J, the gap between germline ends came to 11 bases. The CDR3 consists of 12 residues. Germline CDR1 and CDR2: LNHNV and YYDKDF (reference sequence). The CDR3 bases are TGTGCCACCGGGGCCGAATTCGGGGAGCTGTTTTTT. Protein product: CATGAEFGELFF.

This chain links TRBV28 with TRBJ2-1; the D is unclear. The CDR3 consists of 15 residues. Trimming stripped 8 bases from V and 0 bases from J, with 14 bases between. Germline V gene data show CDR1 as MDHEN and CDR2 as SYDVKM. The CDR3 DNA reads TGTGCCAGCGGCCTCGTAAGAAGCTCCTACAATGAGCAGTTCTTC. This translates into CASGLVRSSYNEQFF. Drawing the rest from reference TRBV28 and TRBJ2-1, the complete variable domain is DVKVTQSSRYLVKRTGEKVFLECVQDMDHENMFWYRQDPGLGLRLIYFSYDVKMKEKGDIPEGYSVSREKKERFSLILESASTNQTSMYLCASGLVRSSYNEQFFGPGTRLTVL.

The rearrangement joins TRBV5-4 to TRBJ2-3; the D is unclear. This CDR3 is 15 amino acids long. V dropped 2 bases and J dropped 5 bases, with 15 bases sitting between them. Germline V CDR1 and CDR2: SGHNT, YYREEE (reference sequence). CDR3 bases: TGTGCCAGCAGCTTCGGTGCCCTTTCGGGAGATACGCAGTATTTT. This translates into CASSFGALSGDTQYF.

Judged by abundance, this clone is large. The rearrangement joins TRBV18 to TRBJ2-1; 10 nucleotides agree with TRBD1. J lost 7 bases, V lost 3 bases, and 15 bases had no gene match. Germline CDR1 and CDR2: KGHSH and LQKENI. This CDR3 region has 18 residues. In DNA, the CDR3 is TGTGCCAGCTCACCTAAGTCACCGGGACAGGGGACAGGTAATGAGCAGTTCTTC. It is translated as CASSPKSPGQGTGNEQFF.

The V call is TRBV7-2, the J call TRBJ2-1; D perhaps matches TRBD2 (5 bases). V gave up 5 bases and J gave up 1 base, with 15 bases separating them. The CDR3 has 16 residues. The germline V gene has CDR1 SGHTA and CDR2 FQGNSA. The DNA for the CDR3 is TGTGCCAGCAGCCCTCACCAGTGGGAGTCCTACAATGAGCAGTTCTTC. This gives the protein CASSPHQWESYNEQFF.

The gene calls are TRBV5-1 and TRBJ1-2, with 8 bases lining up with TRBD1. CDR3 length: 14 residues. Per the germline V gene, CDR1 is SGHRS and CDR2 is YFSETQ. After removal of 4 bases from V and 3 bases from J, the junction contained 5 bases not matched to a gene. The CDR3 DNA sequence: TGCGCCAGCAGCCCGGACAGGGCGGACTATGGCTACACCTTC. As protein: CASSPDRADYGYTF.

This clone was seen just once. The gene calls are TRBV4-2 and TRBJ1-5, with a tentative D call TRBD1 (6 bases). Germline-derived CDR1 and CDR2 are LGHNA and YNFKEQ. The V end lost 0 bases, the J end lost 1 base, and 7 bases lay between the germline ends. The length of the CDR3 is 15 residues. The DNA of the CDR3 is TGTGCCAGCAGCCAAGATAGGGGGAGCAATCAGCCCCAGCATTTT. Amino acid sequence: CASSQDRGSNQPQHF.

The chain has TRBV5-6 and TRBJ1-2; D perhaps matches TRBD1 (6 bases). This CDR3 is 14 amino acids long. Trimming removed 5 bases at V and 3 bases at J, with 14 bases between. CDR1 and CDR2 from the germline V gene are SGHDT and YYEEEE. CDR3: CASRSKQGYYGYTF. The CDR3 region has the DNA TGTGCCAGCAGATCCAAACAGGGATACTATGGCTACACCTTC.

V and J are TRBV28 and TRBJ2-1; TRBD2 aligns across 7 bases. CDR3 length: 15 amino acids. With 7 bases clipped from V and 1 base from J, the junction kept 7 bases outside the gene matches. Per the germline V gene, CDR1 is MDHEN and CDR2 is SYDVKM. CDR3 bases: TGTGCCAGCATGCGTCCGGGGGGTTCCTACAATGAGCAGTTCTTC. This encodes CASMRPGGSYNEQFF.

This clone was counted once. The rearrangement uses TRBV11-3 and TRBJ1-1; D possibly corresponds to TRBD1 (5 bases). Germline V gene data show CDR1 as SGHNT and CDR2 as YENEEA. This CDR3 comprises 14 residues. Between the trimmed V and J ends, which lost 5 bases and 4 bases, there was a span of 14 bases. This CDR3 is CASSRGGSPTEAFF. The CDR3 region has the DNA TGTGCCAGCAGCCGGGGGGGGAGCCCCACTGAAGCTTTCTTT.

The V and J genes are TRBV13 and TRBJ2-7, with 9 bases that match TRBD1. CDR3 size: 14 residues. Germline values: CDR1 PRHDT, CDR2 FYEKMQ (reference sequence). V lost 5 bases to trimming and J lost 5 bases; unmatched junction nucleotides: 7. The CDR3 here is CASSRQQGAHEQYF. As DNA, the CDR3 is TGTGCCAGCAGCCGTCAACAGGGGGCCCACGAGCAGTACTTC.

V is TRBV7-2 and J is TRBJ1-4; TRBD1 might be the D (5 bases). Trimming shortened V by 6 bases and J by 8 bases, and 13 bases separated the two germline ends. This CDR3 has 13 residues. Germline loops: CDR1 SGHTA, CDR2 FQGNSA. CDR3 bases: TGTGCCAGCAGGGGGGGGAGGAACGAAAAACTGTTTTTT. It yields the protein CASRGGRNEKLFF.